This T cell receptor (beta chain) was found in a study of CD8 T cells in Susac syndrome. Study context: Patients with Susac syndrome, at blood draw, were therapy-naive, on corticosteroids, or on intravenous immunoglobulin alone.

Regarding the study as a whole: The study's TCR sequencing and HLA analysis drew on a certain number of individuals. That number was acknowledged as relatively small. CD4+ T cell repertoires in Susac syndrome lacked clonal expansion.

Peripheral blood CD8+ and CD4+ T cells were profiled by TCR beta sequencing. Germline CDR1 and CDR2: MNHEY and SVGAGI. V gave up 4 bases and J gave up 5 bases, with 9 bases separating them. The CDR3 totals 14 residues. In the case of this clonotype: Its specificity is not known.

It was with random hexamers that 0.5 to 1 ug RNA was reverse transcribed. TCRdb independently ran MiXCR on the immunoSEQ multiplex PCR reads; one entry per CDR3 protein. The table lists under 200,000 distinct CDR3 sequences, 95% to 97% of them singletons, with approximately 0.12% in the top ten. The chain has TRBV6-5 and TRBJ1-6, with no clear D. Specimen: CD4+ T cells from PBMCs. The origin of this receptor is a human donor with Susac syndrome. CDR3 coding DNA: TGTGCCAGCAGTTCGCGACAAGATAATTCACCCCTCCACTTT. This gives the protein CASSSRQDNSPLHF.